The 25 T cell receptor beta chains listed next were all sequenced from one sample in a study of neurological immune-mediated disorders (dated by TCRdb to about 2019). Library preparation employed 5' RACE. Sequenced using an Illumina HiSeq 2500. The raw public data were reprocessed by TCRdb itself: fastp quality trimming at Q25, MiXCR clonotype calling, in-frame beta chains only. Identical CDR3 protein sequences are pooled into one entry, listed with their most common genes and DNA. The sample table shows under 70,000 distinct CDR3 sequences, and roughly 3% are seen once. The ten largest clones capture roughly 5% of the sample. The sample comprised PBMCs. The receptors derive from a woman in her fifties or sixties with multiple sclerosis.

This clonotype was recorded at least ten times. V is TRBV6-2 or TRBV6-3 and J is TRBJ2-1; 7 bases align to TRBD2. Losses at the gene ends were 0 bases for V and 9 bases for J; bases not matched to a gene: 8. This CDR3 is built from 15 residues. CDR1 is MNHEY, CDR2 SVGEGT, per germline. Here the CDR3 reads CASSYSEGPSGEQFF. CDR3 in DNA: TGTGCCAGCAGTTACTCGGAGGGGCCTAGCGGTGAGCAGTTCTTC.

At least ten counts were recorded for this clonotype. V gene TRBV7-9 combines with J gene TRBJ2-7; tentatively, D is TRBD2 (7 bases). The CDR3 spans 14 residues. The V and J ends lost 4 bases and 1 base respectively, with 11 bases between them. Germline V gives CDR1 SEHNR, CDR2 FQNEAQ (reference sequence). The CDR3 region is CASSWGGISYEQYF. The CDR3 DNA sequence: TGTGCCAGCAGCTGGGGGGGCATTTCCTACGAGCAGTACTTC.

This clonotype came up many times. CDR3 in amino acids: CASKIGGYNEQFF. The CDR3 DNA is TGTGCCAGCAAAATCGGGGGGTACAATGAGCAGTTCTTC. The chain joins TRBV2 to TRBJ2-1; 7 bases are shared with TRBD2. Losses at the gene ends were 7 bases for V and 4 bases for J; bases not matched to a gene: 4. The germline gives CDR1 SNHLY, CDR2 FYNNEI. CDR3 length equals 13 residues.

This clonotype was counted a few times. Being one base from a much bigger clone, this may be a read error. The genes are TRBV3-1 and TRBJ1-3, with D unclear. Germline V gene data show CDR1 as LGHDT and CDR2 as YNNKEL (reference sequence). The CDR3 runs to 14 residues. CDR3 region: CASSQQTSGKTIYF. The CDR3 DNA follows: TGTGCCAGCAGCCAGCAAACCTCGGGAAAAACCATATATTTT. Based on the CDR3 plus reference TRBV3-1 and TRBJ1-3, the full variable domain is DTAVSQTPKYLVTQMGNDKSIKCEQNLGHDTMYWYKQDSKKFLKIMFSYNNKELIINETVPNRFSPKSPDKAHLNLHINSLELGDSAVYFCASSQQTSGKTIYFGEGSWLTVV.

This clonotype was seen at least ten times. The CDR3 bases are TGTGCCAGCAGTTTACGGGACAGTCCTGGAAACACCATATATTTT. Translation gives CASSLRDSPGNTIYF. The rearrangement joins TRBV28 to TRBJ1-3; 7 nucleotides agree with TRBD1. Germline CDR1 is MDHEN and CDR2 is SYDVKM. The V and J ends lost 2 bases and 2 bases, in that order; junction bases with no gene match: 3. The CDR3 is 15 residues long.

This clonotype was seen repeatedly, ten times or more. The V and J genes are TRBV7-2 and TRBJ1-3, with 7 bases identical to TRBD1. In germline, CDR1 is SGHTA, CDR2 FQGNSA. Losses at the gene ends were 3 bases for V and 8 bases for J; bases not matched to a gene: 4. The CDR3 has 13 residues. The CDR3 bases are TGTGCCAGCAGCTTTCGGCAGGGGGACACCATATATTTT. Protein product: CASSFRQGDTIYF.

This clonotype was picked up many times. The rearrangement joins TRBV15 to TRBJ2-1; no reliable D call. This CDR3 contains 13 residues. V shed 1 base and J shed 10 bases, with 11 bases lying between them. Germline V lookup: CDR1 LNHNV, CDR2 YYDKDF (reference sequence). CDR3 sequence reads: CATSRGLAYEQFF. In DNA form, the CDR3 reads TGTGCCACCAGCAGAGGGTTGGCGTACGAGCAGTTCTTC. Complete variable domain (other parts from reference TRBV15 and TRBJ2-1): DAMVIQNPRYQVTQFGKPVTLSCSQTLNHNVMYWYQQKSSQAPKLLFHYYDKDFNNEADTPDNFQSRRPNTSFCFLDIRSPGLGDTAMYLCATSRGLAYEQFFGPGTRLTVL.

This clonotype was counted ten times or more. This rearrangement joins TRBV28 to TRBJ2-3, with 8 bases aligning to TRBD2. The CDR3 spans 14 residues. The V gene end was trimmed by 3 bases and the J gene end by 5 bases; junction bases not matched to a gene: 4. Germline CDR1 reads MDHEN; CDR2 reads SYDVKM. CDR3 nucleotides: TGTGCCAGCAGTTTGACGGGGGGGATAGATACGCAGTATTTT. Protein sequence: CASSLTGGIDTQYF.

The sample holds many counts of this clonotype. The V call is TRBV7-9, the J call TRBJ1-3; D unclear. CDR1 is SEHNR, CDR2 FQNEAQ, per germline (reference sequence). The CDR3 is made up of 15 amino acids. The V end lost 3 bases, the J end lost 4 bases, and 13 bases lay between the germline ends. CDR3 region: CASSFVGSLGNTIYF. The CDR3 DNA sequence: TGTGCCAGCAGCTTCGTGGGCAGTCTGGGAAACACCATATATTTT.

This clonotype was found many times. The gene calls are TRBV12-3 or TRBV12-4 and TRBJ1-1; tentatively, D is TRBD1 (6 bases). With 5 bases removed from V and 1 base from J, the gap between germline ends came to 14 bases. This CDR3 comprises 15 residues. The CDR3 loop reads CASSPQGGGNTEAFF. The CDR3 bases are TGTGCCAGCAGTCCACAGGGTGGCGGGAACACTGAAGCTTTCTTT.

This clonotype was recorded at least ten times. The chain uses TRBV5-1 and TRBJ1-6; tentatively, D is TRBD1 (6 bases). Germline V CDR1 and CDR2: SGHRS, YFSETQ. The CDR3 runs 16 residues. Deletions cut 1 base from V and 0 bases from J, with 8 bases between. In DNA form, the CDR3 reads TGCGCCAGCAGCTTGCGGGACAACTCCTATAATTCACCCCTCCACTTT. This gives the protein CASSLRDNSYNSPLHF. The full variable domain, in which reference TRBV5-1 and TRBJ1-6 provide the parts outside the CDR3, is KAGVTQTPRYLIKTRGQQVTLSCSPISGHRSVSWYQQTPGQGLQFLFEYFSETQRNKGNFPGRFSGRQFSNSRSEMNVSTLELGDSALYLCASSLRDNSYNSPLHFGNGTRLTVT.

This clonotype was seen more than once but under ten times. J is TRBJ1-1 and V is TRBV19; D remains unclear. Germline V CDR1 and CDR2: LNHDA, SQIVND (reference sequence). V was trimmed by 7 bases and J by 5 bases, leaving 17 bases between them. The CDR3 extends over 14 amino acids. CDR3 amino acids: CASTYGGLGTEAFF. The CDR3 DNA reads as TGTGCCAGTACCTATGGAGGTCTAGGGACTGAAGCTTTCTTT.

This clonotype has at least ten counts. This chain uses TRBV3-1 with TRBJ2-3; D is unclear. The germline CDR1 and CDR2 sequences are LGHDT and YNNKEL (reference sequence). V lost 0 bases, J lost 5 bases, and 6 bases lay in between. This CDR3 comprises 13 residues. The CDR3 spells CASSQDLLDTQYF. The CDR3, as DNA: TGTGCCAGCAGCCAAGATTTACTAGATACGCAGTATTTT.

This clonotype occurred many times. This chain joins TRBV20-1 and TRBJ2-1; 9 bases align to TRBD1. J lost 9 bases, V lost 4 bases, and 7 bases had no gene match. Per the germline V gene, CDR1 is DFQATT and CDR2 is SNEGSKA (reference sequence). The CDR3 spans 13 residues. The CDR3 nucleotides are TGCAGTGCTACCGGGACAGGGTGGAGTGAGCAGTTCTTC. This translates into CSATGTGWSEQFF.

Ten or more counts support this clonotype. The V and J genes are TRBV20-1 and TRBJ2-1, with 7 bases identical to TRBD2. The CDR3 sequence is 14 residues long. V shed 4 bases, J shed 2 bases, and the junction held 5 bases outside the gene matches. CDR1 DFQATT and CDR2 SNEGSKA come from the germline V gene (reference sequence). CDR3 amino acids: CSANSGGAYNEQFF. CDR3 DNA: TGCAGTGCTAACTCGGGAGGTGCCTACAATGAGCAGTTCTTC.

V gene TRBV4-2 combines with J gene TRBJ2-5; D could derive from TRBD1 or TRBD2 (5 bases each). The V end was cut by 1 base, the J end by 4 bases, with 10 bases between. This CDR3 has 14 amino acids. The V gene's germline CDR1 is LGHNA and CDR2 YNFKEQ. The CDR3 spells CASSQGTGTETQYF. CDR3 nucleotide sequence: TGTGCCAGCAGCCAAGGGACGGGGACAGAGACCCAGTACTTC.

In this sample, this clonotype turned up many times. CDR3 region: CASRSQRVRRGLNTGELFF. In DNA form, the CDR3 reads TGTGCCAGCAGATCCCAACGTGTTCGTCGCGGATTGAACACCGGGGAGCTGTTTTTT. V usage is TRBV6-5 and J usage is TRBJ2-2; D gene uncertain. This CDR3 is 19 amino acids long. Germline assignment: CDR1 MNHEY and CDR2 SVGAGI. The V end was cut by 6 bases, the J end by 1 base, with 24 bases between.

This clonotype has a count of ten or more. The chain joins TRBV5-1 to TRBJ2-1; 10 nucleotides match TRBD1. CDR3 length: 15 residues. Germline assignment: CDR1 SGHRS and CDR2 YFSETQ. The junction had 6 bases not matched to a gene; V was cut back by 5 bases and J by 4 bases. This CDR3 reads CASSKTGGDYNEQFF. In DNA form, the CDR3 reads TGCGCCAGCAGTAAGACAGGGGGCGATTACAATGAGCAGTTCTTC.

The sample holds many counts of this clonotype. V and J are TRBV9 and TRBJ1-6, with a possible D match to TRBD1 (5 bases). The germline V gene has CDR1 SGDLS and CDR2 YYNGEE. The V gene lost 4 bases and the J gene lost 0 bases, with 11 bases spanning the gap. CDR3 size: 16 residues. In DNA, the CDR3 is TGTGCCAGCAGCTTCAGCGGGACCTCCTATAATTCACCCCTCCACTTT. Encoded protein: CASSFSGTSYNSPLHF.

This clonotype was seen at least ten times. The chain couples TRBV5-1 to TRBJ1-2; D ambiguous. This CDR3 has 14 residues. Germline CDR1 SGHRS, CDR2 YFSETQ. V lost 0 bases and J 2 bases, leaving 8 bases between the germline ends. CDR3 DNA sequence: TGCGCCAGCAGCTTGGAGAGCCAAAACTATGGCTACACCTTC. This gives the protein CASSLESQNYGYTF.

This clonotype was recorded many times. This chain joins TRBV12-3 or TRBV12-4 and TRBJ2-7, with 10 bases aligning to TRBD2. The CDR3 loop spans 14 amino acids. Germline trimming cut 5 bases from V and 2 bases from J; bases unmatched to any gene: 3. The CDR3 protein is CASSRTSGTYEQYF. The CDR3 bases are TGTGCCAGCAGTCGGACTAGCGGAACCTACGAGCAGTACTTC.

This clonotype was found many times. This chain links TRBV4-2 with TRBJ1-6; 9 bases fit TRBD1. With V trimmed by 0 bases and J by 4 bases, 10 bases remained unmatched. The V gene's germline CDR1 is LGHNA and CDR2 YNFKEQ. The CDR3 has 19 amino acids. The CDR3 is CASSQDLPTGGLYNSPLHF. The DNA of the CDR3 is TGTGCCAGCAGCCAAGATCTCCCCACAGGGGGCCTTTATAATTCACCCCTCCACTTT.

This clonotype was seen ten or more times. The J gene is TRBJ2-5, the V gene TRBV21-1. TRBV21-1 is a pseudogene locus. The CDR3 consists of 16 residues. CDR3 coding DNA: TGTGCCAGCAGCAAAGTTTACCGCGAATTAAGAGAGACCCAGTACTTC. It specifies CASSKVYRELRETQYF.

This clonotype was recorded once. This may come from a read error, since a much larger clone is one base off. The chain's CDR3 is CSARDLGGVNPYEQYF. As DNA, the CDR3 is TGCAGTGCTAGAGATCTGGGGGGGGTGAACCCCTACGAGCAGTACTTC. The J gene is TRBJ2-7, the V gene TRBV20-1, with 7 bases fitting TRBD2. The germline CDR1 and CDR2 sequences are DFQATT and SNEGSKA (reference sequence). The CDR3 is 16 residues long. Trimming took 0 bases from V and 2 from J; bases not matched to a gene: 10.

The table lists this clonotype with many counts. The rearrangement links TRBV6-2 or TRBV6-3 to TRBJ1-2, with 8 bases lining up with TRBD1. The CDR3 loop spans 12 amino acids. Germline assignment: CDR1 MNHEY and CDR2 SVGEGT. J gave up 7 bases and V 6 bases, and 4 bases lay outside the gene matches. The CDR3 nucleotides read TGTGCCAGCAGACCCGACAGGGGTGGCTACACCTTC. Encoded protein: CASRPDRGGYTF.